This T cell receptor beta chain emerged from a study of patients and donors after allogeneic stem cell transplantation. Each CDR3 protein gets one entry after TCRdb re-called the RT-PCR reads with MiXCR. Of about 110,000 distinct CDR3 sequences detected, approximately 40% appear once; the ten largest clones hold about 27%. V lost 3 bases and J 2 bases, leaving 11 bases between the germline ends. The CDR3 is 15 residues long. This chain uses TRBV12-3 or TRBV12-4 with TRBJ1-5; D not resolved. The source material was blood, either unsorted or a sorted T cell fraction (not recorded which). The source of this sequence is a human donor who was either an allogeneic HSCT recipient or a stem cell or donor lymphocyte infusion donor (not recorded which). It is not recorded whose cells these are; they may come from a transplant donor. The CDR3 protein is CASSFYIGGNQPQHF. In DNA form, the CDR3 reads TGTGCCAGCAGTTTTTATATCGGGGGCAATCAGCCCCAGCATTTT.